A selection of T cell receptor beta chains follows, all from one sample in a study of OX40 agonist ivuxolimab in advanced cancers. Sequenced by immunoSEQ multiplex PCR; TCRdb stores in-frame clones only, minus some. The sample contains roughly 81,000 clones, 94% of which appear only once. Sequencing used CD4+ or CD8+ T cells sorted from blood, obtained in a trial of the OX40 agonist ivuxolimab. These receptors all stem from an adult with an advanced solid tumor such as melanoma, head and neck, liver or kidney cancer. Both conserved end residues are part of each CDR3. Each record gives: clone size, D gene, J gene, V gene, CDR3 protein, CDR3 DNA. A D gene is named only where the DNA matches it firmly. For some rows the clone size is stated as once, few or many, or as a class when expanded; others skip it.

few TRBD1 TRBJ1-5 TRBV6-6 CASSYLRGRSNQPQHF TGTGCCAGCAGTTACTTGAGGGGGCGCAGCAATCAGCCCCAGCATTTT
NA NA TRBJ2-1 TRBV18 CASSPPWEGNEQFF TGTGCCAGCTCACCACCGTGGGAAGGGAATGAGCAGTTCTTC
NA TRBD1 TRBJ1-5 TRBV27 CASSVGQGINQPQHF TGTGCCAGCAGTGTGGGACAGGGGATCAATCAGCCCCAGCATTTT
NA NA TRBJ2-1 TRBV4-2 CASSQESSPSYNEQFF TGTGCCAGCAGCCAAGAGTCGTCGCCATCCTACAATGAGCAGTTCTTC
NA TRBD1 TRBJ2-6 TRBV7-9 CASSFPGQGPGANVLTF TGTGCCAGCAGCTTCCCGGGACAGGGACCTGGGGCCAACGTCCTGACTTTC
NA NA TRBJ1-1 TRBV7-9 CASSLVGRENTEAFF TGTGCCAGCAGCTTAGTCGGCAGGGAAAACACTGAAGCTTTCTTT
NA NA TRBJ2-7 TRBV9 CASSVDGDYEQYF TGTGCCAGCAGCGTAGACGGGGATTACGAGCAGTACTTC
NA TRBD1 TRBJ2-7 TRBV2 CASSGDSYEQYF TGTGCCAGCAGTGGGGACAGCTACGAGCAGTACTTC
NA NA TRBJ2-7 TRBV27 CASSSPPGAGEQYF TGTGCCAGCAGTTCTCCCCCCGGGGCGGGCGAGCAGTACTTC
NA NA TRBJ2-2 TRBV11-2 CASSPRGRPGELFF TGTGCCAGCAGCCCCAGAGGGAGGCCCGGGGAGCTGTTTTTT
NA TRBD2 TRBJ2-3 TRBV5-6 CASSPRGGRAENPDTQYF TGTGCCAGCAGCCCCCGGGGCGGGAGGGCCGAGAATCCAGATACGCAGTATTTT
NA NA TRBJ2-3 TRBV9 CASSVGSDTQYF TGTGCCAGCAGCGTAGGGTCAGATACGCAGTATTTT
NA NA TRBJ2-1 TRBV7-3 CASSLQRTLLNEQFF TGTGCCAGCAGCTTACAACGGACACTTTTGAATGAGCAGTTCTTC
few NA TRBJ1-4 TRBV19 CASSILTTRGEKLFF TGTGCCAGTAGTATTCTAACTACACGGGGTGAAAAACTGTTTTTT
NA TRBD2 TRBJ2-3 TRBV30 CAFLAGGTDTQYF TGTGCCTTCCTAGCGGGAGGCACAGATACGCAGTATTTT
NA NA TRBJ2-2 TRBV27 CASSSPGQTNTGELFF TGTGCCAGCAGTTCACCCGGACAGACGAACACCGGGGAGCTGTTTTTT
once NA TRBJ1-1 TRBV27 CASRRGVTEAFF TGTGCCAGCAGGAGGGGAGTCACTGAAGCTTTCTTT
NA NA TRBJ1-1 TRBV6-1 CASTQWVFEAFF TGTGCCAGCACTCAGTGGGTTTTTGAAGCTTTCTTT
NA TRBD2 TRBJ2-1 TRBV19 CASSIWSTSDAYNEQFF TGTGCCAGTAGTATCTGGTCCACTAGCGACGCCTACAATGAGCAGTTCTTC
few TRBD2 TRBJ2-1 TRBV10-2 CASSESLGGRAIWPNEQFF TGCGCCAGCAGTGAGTCGTTGGGCGGGAGGGCCATCTGGCCCAATGAGCAGTTCTTC
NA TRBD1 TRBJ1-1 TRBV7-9 CASSFFTGGWRTEAFF TGTGCCAGCAGCTTTTTCACAGGGGGCTGGCGGACTGAAGCTTTCTTT
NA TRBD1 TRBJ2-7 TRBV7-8 CASSLVGSGQGDYEQYF TGTGCCAGCAGCTTAGTTGGTTCAGGACAGGGGGACTACGAGCAGTACTTC
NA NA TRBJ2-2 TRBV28 CASSLRDLASTGELFF TGTGCCAGCAGTTTAAGGGACCTCGCTTCCACCGGGGAGCTGTTTTTT
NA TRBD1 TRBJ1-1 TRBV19 CASTIIQGGDEAFF TGTGCCAGTACCATAATACAGGGGGGGGATGAAGCTTTCTTT
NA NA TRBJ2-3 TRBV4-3 CASSQDRTDTQYF TGCGCCAGCAGCCAAGACCGGACCGATACGCAGTATTTT
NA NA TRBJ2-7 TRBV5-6 CASSLQQWNEQYF TGTGCCAGCAGCTTGCAGCAGTGGAACGAGCAGTACTTC
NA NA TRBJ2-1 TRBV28 CASSPQGWPAYNEQFF TGTGCCAGCAGTCCCCAGGGGTGGCCGGCCTACAATGAGCAGTTCTTC
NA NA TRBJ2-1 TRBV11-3 CASSLYRDPYNEQFF TGTGCCAGCAGCTTATACAGGGACCCCTACAATGAGCAGTTCTTC
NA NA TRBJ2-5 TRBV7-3 CASSLYGRSQETQYF TGTGCCAGCAGCTTATACGGGAGATCCCAAGAGACCCAGTACTTC
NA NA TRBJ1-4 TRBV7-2 CASRLTVLEDPNEKLFF TGTGCCAGCAGGTTAACAGTCTTGGAGGATCCTAATGAAAAACTGTTTTTT
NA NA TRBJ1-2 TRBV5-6 CASSFTGYNYGYTF TGTGCCAGCAGCTTCACAGGTTATAACTATGGCTACACCTTC
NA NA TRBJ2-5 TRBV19 CASTPGGATRQETQYF TGTGCCAGTACCCCCGGGGGAGCGACTCGCCAAGAGACCCAGTACTTC
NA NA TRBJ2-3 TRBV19 CASSQDPGSTDTQYF TGTGCCAGTAGCCAGGACCCGGGATCCACAGATACGCAGTATTTT
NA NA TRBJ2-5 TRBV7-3 CASSQGPMGTQYF TGTGCCAGCAGCCAGGGGCCAATGGGGACCCAGTACTTC
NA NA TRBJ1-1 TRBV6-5 CASSYSKGPNTEAFF TGTGCCAGCAGTTACTCGAAGGGGCCGAACACTGAAGCTTTCTTT
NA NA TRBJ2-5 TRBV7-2 CASSLESVETQYF TGTGCCAGCAGCTTAGAGAGTGTGGAGACCCAGTACTTC
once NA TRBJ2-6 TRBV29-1 CSVEALGLGGANVLTF TGCAGCGTTGAAGCCTTGGGACTTGGCGGGGCCAACGTCCTGACTTTC
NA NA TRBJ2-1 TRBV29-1 CSVEGRSSYNEQFF TGCAGCGTTGAGGGCAGAAGCTCCTACAATGAGCAGTTCTTC
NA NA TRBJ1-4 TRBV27 CASRSSGRYEKLFF TGTGCCAGCAGGTCATCGGGGAGGTATGAAAAACTGTTTTTT
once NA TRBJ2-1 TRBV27 CASSSFNNEQFF TGTGCCAGCAGTTCCTTCAACAATGAGCAGTTCTTC
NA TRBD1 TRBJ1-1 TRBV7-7 CASSSSGTVKWNTEAFF TGTGCTAGCAGCTCTTCCGGGACAGTCAAATGGAACACTGAAGCTTTCTTT
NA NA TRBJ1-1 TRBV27 CASSPLSVNTEAFF TGTGCCAGCAGTCCTTTGTCCGTGAACACTGAAGCTTTCTTT
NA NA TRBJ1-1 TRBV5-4 CASSLGQIYDTEAFF TGTGCCAGCAGCTTGGGCCAGATTTACGACACTGAAGCTTTCTTT
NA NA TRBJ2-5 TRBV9 CASSVWGGTETQYF TGTGCCAGCAGCGTCTGGGGGGGCACTGAGACCCAGTACTTC
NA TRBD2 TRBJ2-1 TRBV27 CASSPGTSGREQFF TGTGCCAGCAGTCCCGGGACTAGCGGGAGGGAGCAGTTCTTC
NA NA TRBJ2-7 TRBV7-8 CASSSSREQYF TGTGCCAGCAGCTCCTCTCGGGAGCAGTACTTC
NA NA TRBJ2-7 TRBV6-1 CASSVGSYEQYF TGTGCCAGCAGTGTTGGTTCCTACGAGCAGTACTTC
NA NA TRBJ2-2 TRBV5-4 CASSIDRYTGELFF TGTGCCAGCAGCATAGACAGATACACCGGGGAGCTGTTTTTT
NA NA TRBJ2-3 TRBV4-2 CASSLPYTDTQYF TGTGCCAGCAGCCTGCCTTACACAGATACGCAGTATTTT
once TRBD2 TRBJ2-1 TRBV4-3 CASSHELAGGHEQFF TGCGCCAGCAGCCATGAACTAGCGGGAGGGCATGAGCAGTTCTTC
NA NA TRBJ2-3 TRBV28 CASNGGGTDTQYF TGTGCCAGCAACGGGGGAGGCACAGATACGCAGTATTTT
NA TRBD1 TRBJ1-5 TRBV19 CASTFGTGAVQPQHF TGTGCCAGTACCTTCGGGACAGGGGCAGTCCAGCCCCAGCATTTT
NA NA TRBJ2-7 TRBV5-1 CASSPGRRVDEQYF TGCGCCAGCAGCCCGGGCCGCCGCGTGGACGAGCAGTACTTC
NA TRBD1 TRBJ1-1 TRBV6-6 CASSPGTGRNTEAFF TGTGCCAGCAGCCCCGGGACAGGAAGGAACACTGAAGCTTTCTTT
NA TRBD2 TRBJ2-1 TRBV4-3 CASSQGSSGRLNEQFF TGCGCCAGCAGCCAGGGTTCTAGCGGGAGATTGAATGAGCAGTTCTTC
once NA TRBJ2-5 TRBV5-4 CASRIRGGRETQYF TGTGCCAGCAGAATTAGGGGGGGAAGAGAGACCCAGTACTTC
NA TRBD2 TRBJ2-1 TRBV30 CAWSSAGGDKQFF TGTGCCTGGAGTTCGGCGGGGGGGGACAAGCAGTTCTTC
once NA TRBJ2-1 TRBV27 CASSLYSTSYNEQFF TGTGCCAGCAGTTTATACTCCACCTCCTACAATGAGCAGTTCTTC
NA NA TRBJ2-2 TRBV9 CASSVEPAGAPGELFF TGTGCCAGCAGCGTAGAACCAGCGGGTGCTCCCGGGGAGCTGTTTTTT